The source of this TCR beta chain is a study of blood T cell repertoires in COVID-19. As for the study in general: Samples of COVID-19 (acute and convalescent) were obtained from the United States, Italy and Spain. The cDNA or gDNA used as material had been derived from T cells, B-cell-depleted T cells, or PBMCs.

Original analysis: Reference gene primer amplification gave estimated nucleated cell counts. Clones were sequenced by immunoSEQ multiplex PCR, and TCRdb holds only the in-frame ones, with some missing. The D gene and trimming were derived from the DNA, and the V and J assignments and clone size from that table. The sample holds about 130,000 clones, about 80% seen once. Germline V gives CDR1 MNHEY, CDR2 SVGAGI. This CDR3 region has 14 residues. The V and J ends lost 6 bases and 5 bases, in that order; junction bases with no gene match: 4. This receptor was taken from a woman in her fifties or sixties with acute or convalescent COVID-19. The sequenced material came from peripheral blood. The chain uses TRBV6-5 and TRBJ1-6; TRBD1 matches 7 bases. The CDR3 region is CASSKGQDNSPLHF. CDR3 nucleotides: TGTGCCAGCAGCAAAGGACAGGATAATTCACCCCTCCACTTT.